Sequencing of this T cell receptor (beta chain) was carried out in a study of shared clonotypes between healthy human individuals. A note on this clone: As yet, its antigen is unknown.

Overall study results and limits: It was the few donors that limited the genetic and exposure-history diversity represented.

Data came from immunoSEQ multiplex PCR; TCRdb stores just in-frame clones and leaves some out. The sample yields more than 500,000 clones, approximately 95% seen once. This TCR was recovered from a woman in her twenties or thirties in good health. The sample comprised naive CD4+ T cells sorted from blood. Subset meaning: CD45RA+ positively selected.

Here the CDR3 reads CSVGGTGGRSPDTQYF. The CDR3 DNA is TGCAGCGTTGGTGGCACGGGCGGGAGATCCCCAGATACGCAGTATTTT. The gene calls are TRBV29-1 and TRBJ2-3; 7 nucleotides agree with TRBD2. Germline CDR1 and CDR2: SQVTM and ANQGSEA. The CDR3 has 16 amino acids. The V and J ends lost 4 bases and 4 bases, in that order; junction bases with no gene match: 14.